This TCR beta chain was documented in a study of blood T cell repertoires in COVID-19. Study background: The samples span acute and convalescent COVID-19 from the United States, Italy and Spain.

This CDR3 has 15 residues. Germline CDR1 and CDR2: SGDLS and YYNGEE. The germline V and J ends were trimmed by 1 base and 0 bases, with 8 bases remaining between them. This clone appeared a single time. Profiled with immunoSEQ multiplex PCR; TCRdb holds only in-frame clones, not every one. This sample yields about 62,000 clones, of which around 84% are seen a single time; roughly 1% belongs to the top ten. The sequenced sample consisted of peripheral blood. The sequence was obtained from a man in his 70s with acute or convalescent COVID-19. The chain carries TRBV9 and TRBJ2-1, with a weak D call TRBD2 (5 bases). CDR3 region: CASSVLGSSYNEQFF. Here the CDR3 DNA reads TGTGCCAGCAGCGTACTAGGGAGCTCCTACAATGAGCAGTTCTTC. Combining the CDR3 with reference TRBV9 and TRBJ2-1 gives the whole variable domain DSGVTQTPKHLITATGQRVTLRCSPRSGDLSVYWYQQSLDQGLQFLIQYYNGEERAKGNILERFSAQQFPDLHSELNLSSLELGDSALYFCASSVLGSSYNEQFFGPGTRLTVL.